Following are 26 T cell receptor beta chains from one sample sequenced in a study of T cells after yellow fever vaccination. MiXCR was run by TCRdb on the 5' RACE reads, yielding one entry per CDR3 protein. The table shows about 340,000 distinct CDR3 sequences, with around 4.1% occurring only once. Sequenced here: PBMCs, sampled 5 days after the yellow fever booster vaccination. These receptors were obtained from a young man who received the YFV17D yellow fever vaccine.

The chain couples TRBV7-9 to TRBJ1-2, with TRBD1 as a possible D gene (5 bases). Looked up from germline, CDR1 is SEHNR and CDR2 is FQNEAQ (reference sequence). The length of the CDR3 is 15 residues. V dropped 5 bases and J dropped 4 bases, with 17 bases sitting between them. This CDR3 is CASSPPGGPFYGYTF. In DNA, the CDR3 is TGTGCCAGCAGCCCCCCGGGGGGTCCGTTCTATGGCTACACCTTC.

This clonotype was found many times. The rearrangement links TRBV5-1 to TRBJ2-3; perhaps TRBD1 as D (7 bases). The V gene lost 2 bases and the J gene lost 0 bases, with 13 bases spanning the gap. This CDR3 is built from 16 residues. Per the germline V gene, CDR1 is SGHRS and CDR2 is YFSETQ. The CDR3 loop is CASSFSTGTSTDTQYF. The CDR3 nucleotides are TGCGCCAGCAGCTTCTCGACAGGGACTAGCACAGATACGCAGTATTTT.

This clonotype was seen repeatedly, ten times or more. The chain couples TRBV27 to TRBJ1-1; TRBD1 aligns across 8 bases. With 6 bases clipped from V and 5 bases from J, the junction kept 2 bases outside the gene matches. The CDR3 covers 12 residues. Germline V gene data show CDR1 as MNHEY and CDR2 as SMNVEV (reference sequence). The CDR3 DNA reads as TGTGCCAGCAGCCGACAGGGGACTGAAGCTTTCTTT. It yields the protein CASSRQGTEAFF.

A few counts support this clonotype. The J gene is TRBJ2-1, the V gene TRBV11-2; tentative D call: TRBD2 (7 bases). CDR1 is SGHAT, CDR2 FQNNGV, per germline. The CDR3 length is 15 residues. V was clipped by 3 bases and J by 3 bases, with 12 bases between them. The DNA for the CDR3 is TGTGCCAGCAGCTTGGCGGGGGCCCTCTACAATGAGCAGTTCTTC. Translation: CASSLAGALYNEQFF.

This clonotype was counted only a few times. This chain connects TRBV7-2 to TRBJ2-7; the D gene is possibly TRBD2 (7 bases). CDR3 length equals 15 residues. From germline, CDR1 is SGHTA and CDR2 FQGNSA. Trimming cost V 0 bases and J 4 bases, with 13 bases left between them. The CDR3 sequence is CASSLAGGRVYEQYF. CDR3 DNA: TGTGCCAGCAGCTTAGCGGGGGGGCGAGTGTACGAGCAGTACTTC.

This chain uses TRBV12-5 with TRBJ1-6, with a weak D call TRBD1 (5 bases). Trimming removed 1 base at V and 2 bases at J, with 24 bases between. This CDR3 region has 21 residues. The germline V gene encodes CDR1 LGHNT and CDR2 FRNRAP. As DNA, the CDR3 is TGTGCTAGTGGTTTGGCCGTGTCCCGCTTGGGGACGCCTCCCTATAATTCACCCCTCCACTTT. As protein: CASGLAVSRLGTPPYNSPLHF.

This clonotype was seen only a few times. The chain combines TRBV5-1 with TRBJ2-3; a weak D match, TRBD1 (6 bases). Germline loops: CDR1 SGHRS, CDR2 YFSETQ. This CDR3 has 13 amino acids. Trimming cost V 0 bases and J 11 bases, with 13 bases left between them. The CDR3 bases are TGCGCCAGCAGCTTGGAGTGGGGGCCCCGGCAGTATTTT. Translation gives CASSLEWGPRQYF.

The chain uses TRBV5-6 and TRBJ2-1, with D possibly matching TRBD1 (6 bases). Per germline, CDR1 SGHDT and CDR2 YYEEEE. The CDR3 runs to 14 residues. V was shortened by 6 bases and J by 0 bases, with 10 bases between the two germline ends. For the CDR3, the DNA is TGTGCCAGCATCACAGGGAGCTCCTACAATGAGCAGTTCTTC. Protein sequence: CASITGSSYNEQFF.

This clonotype came up a few times. V usage is TRBV7-2 and J usage is TRBJ2-7; D is perhaps TRBD2 (5 bases). The CDR3 is 16 amino acids. Trimming shortened V by 3 bases and J by 1 base, and 16 bases separated the two germline ends. CDR1 is SGHTA, CDR2 FQGNSA, per germline. CDR3 loop: CASSFGDPRRSYEQYF. The CDR3 nucleotides are TGTGCCAGCAGCTTCGGAGACCCCCGGAGGTCCTACGAGCAGTACTTC.

This clonotype was picked up a small number of times. The chain combines TRBV20-1 with TRBJ2-6, with 9 bases lining up with TRBD2. The CDR3 sequence is 17 residues long. The V and J ends lost 6 bases and 2 bases, in that order; junction bases with no gene match: 11. The germline gives CDR1 DFQATT, CDR2 SNEGSKA (reference sequence). The CDR3 loop reads CSAPSGAGGPGANVLTF. CDR3 coding DNA: TGCAGTGCCCCCTCGGGGGCGGGGGGGCCTGGGGCCAACGTCCTGACTTTC.

The table lists this clonotype with a few counts. J is TRBJ2-2 and V is TRBV10-3; a weak D match, TRBD2 (5 bases). Germline-derived CDR1 and CDR2 are ENHRY and SYGVKD. With 0 bases removed from V and 6 bases from J, the gap between germline ends came to 8 bases. There are 14 residues in the CDR3. The CDR3 DNA reads as TGTGCCATCAGTGAGTCGATGAGGGCCGGGGAGCTGTTTTTT. This encodes CAISESMRAGELFF.

The chain combines TRBV7-6 with TRBJ1-4; D gene ambiguous. V was cut by 2 bases and J by 5 bases, with 12 bases left in between. This CDR3 has 15 residues. The germline gives CDR1 SGHVS, CDR2 FNYEAQ. CDR3 loop: CASSLTKATNEKLFF. Written as DNA, the CDR3 is TGTGCCAGCAGCTTAACCAAAGCCACGAATGAAAAACTGTTTTTT.

The gene calls are TRBV5-1 and TRBJ2-2, with D maybe TRBD1 (6 bases). V was pared by 4 bases and J by 4 bases, with 14 bases between. Looked up from germline, CDR1 is SGHRS and CDR2 is YFSETQ. The CDR3 covers 15 residues. The CDR3 DNA reads TGCGCCAGCAGCAAACGGACAGATCTCACCGGGGAGCTGTTTTTT. Translation: CASSKRTDLTGELFF.

In this sample, this clonotype turned up many times. V usage is TRBV6-5 and J usage is TRBJ1-1, with D maybe TRBD1 (6 bases). CDR3 length: 15 residues. V lost 2 bases, J lost 4 bases, and 14 bases lay in between. Germline V gives CDR1 MNHEY, CDR2 SVGAGI. The CDR3 spells CASSYRSAGATEAFF. For the CDR3, the DNA is TGTGCCAGCAGTTACAGGTCGGCAGGGGCCACTGAAGCTTTCTTT.

The genes are TRBV6-1 and TRBJ2-5; TRBD2 agrees at 7 bases. Germline trimming cut 6 bases from V and 8 bases from J; bases unmatched to any gene: 9. Looked up from germline, CDR1 is MNHNS and CDR2 is SASEGT. CDR3 length equals 13 residues. Here the CDR3 reads CASSGGQRGTQYF. Here the CDR3 DNA reads TGTGCCAGCAGCGGCGGTCAGCGGGGAACCCAGTACTTC.

Many counts were recorded for this clonotype. This sequence joins TRBV7-2 and TRBJ1-1; D is perhaps TRBD1 (6 bases). Per the germline V gene, CDR1 is SGHTA and CDR2 is FQGNSA. V was trimmed by 3 bases and J by 7 bases, leaving 6 bases between them. This CDR3 contains 11 residues. Written as DNA, the CDR3 is TGTGCCAGCAGCTTGACAGGTGAAGCTTTCTTT. This translates into CASSLTGEAFF.

In this sample, this clonotype turned up many times. This rearrangement joins TRBV12-3 or TRBV12-4 to TRBJ2-2; tentatively, D is TRBD2 (7 bases). Trimming took off 3 bases at V and 6 bases at J, with 14 bases between the two ends. The CDR3 is 15 amino acids. The CDR3 bases are TGTGCCAGCAGTTTCCCTAAGGGGGGGGCCGGGGAGCTGTTTTTT. Protein: CASSFPKGGAGELFF.

This clonotype has a handful of counts. J is TRBJ2-7 and V is TRBV5-6, with 8 bases identical to TRBD1. The germline V gene has CDR1 SGHDT and CDR2 YYEEEE. The CDR3 extends over 13 amino acids. V was clipped by 4 bases and J by 2 bases; unmatched bases: 2. The chain's CDR3 is CASSEDRAYEQYF. CDR3 DNA: TGTGCCAGCAGCGAGGACAGGGCCTACGAGCAGTACTTC.

Only a few counts were recorded for this clonotype. The chain carries TRBV28 and TRBJ2-7; 11 nucleotides agree with TRBD1. CDR1 is MDHEN, CDR2 SYDVKM, per germline. The CDR3 has 15 amino acids. J was trimmed by 5 bases and V by 6 bases; bases with no gene match: 9. In DNA form, the CDR3 reads TGTGCCAGCAGATTACCTCCGGGACAGGGGGACGAGCAGTACTTC. Residues: CASRLPPGQGDEQYF.

This clonotype was detected ten times or more. The V call is TRBV15, the J call TRBJ2-5; 12 bases are shared with TRBD2. The CDR3 consists of 17 residues. Germline CDR1 LNHNV, CDR2 YYDKDF (reference sequence). V lost 0 bases to trimming and J lost 2 bases; unmatched junction nucleotides: 4. The CDR3 is CATSRDWLAGGQETQYF. The DNA of the CDR3 is TGTGCCACCAGCAGAGATTGGCTAGCGGGGGGGCAAGAGACCCAGTACTTC.

J is TRBJ1-5 and V is TRBV7-8, with D uncertain. The germline gives CDR1 SGHVS, CDR2 FQNEAQ. Trimming pared 1 base from V and 7 bases from J, leaving 5 bases between. The CDR3 is made up of 12 amino acids. The CDR3 DNA sequence: TGTGCCAGCAGCTTAGATTGGCAGCCCCAGCATTTT. Its protein is CASSLDWQPQHF.

J is TRBJ2-5 and V is TRBV6-2 or TRBV6-3; D is ambiguous. Deletions cut 3 bases from V and 5 bases from J, with 4 bases between. CDR1 and CDR2 (germline): MNHEY, SVGEGT. CDR3 length: 11 residues. CDR3 region: CASSYVETQYF. The CDR3 DNA is TGTGCCAGCAGTTATGTGGAGACCCAGTACTTC.

The chain employs TRBV5-6 and TRBJ1-6; perhaps TRBD1 as D (5 bases). Trimming removed 4 bases from V and 5 bases from J, with 16 bases in between. Germline V gene data show CDR1 as SGHDT and CDR2 as YYEEEE. The CDR3 extends over 16 amino acids. Written as DNA, the CDR3 is TGTGCCAGCAGCCAGTGGGGCATGGGCGATAATTCACCCCTCCACTTT. It encodes CASSQWGMGDNSPLHF.

This clonotype has just a few counts. The rearrangement joins TRBV12-3 or TRBV12-4 to TRBJ2-5; D perhaps matches TRBD2 (5 bases). V was shortened by 4 bases and J by 4 bases, with 16 bases between the two germline ends. This CDR3 spans 15 amino acids. The CDR3 region is CASSYGSGYIETQYF. Written as DNA, the CDR3 is TGTGCCAGCAGTTATGGGAGCGGTTATATAGAGACCCAGTACTTC.

The V call is TRBV5-4, the J call TRBJ2-3; the D is unclear. CDR3 length: 14 residues. In germline, CDR1 is SGHNT, CDR2 YYREEE (reference sequence). Trimming stripped 1 base from V and 0 bases from J, with 6 bases between. CDR3 amino acids: CASSLPSSTDTQYF. The CDR3 nucleotides are TGTGCCAGCAGCTTGCCTTCTAGCACAGATACGCAGTATTTT.

There are many counts of this clonotype. CDR3 in DNA: TGCAGTGCTAGGGGGCACGGCAATCAGCCCCAGCATTTT. This translates into CSARGHGNQPQHF. The chain uses TRBV20-1 and TRBJ1-5; D may be TRBD1 (5 bases). V was shortened by 3 bases and J by 2 bases, with 8 bases between the two germline ends. Looked up from germline, CDR1 is DFQATT and CDR2 is SNEGSKA (reference sequence). The CDR3 is made up of 13 amino acids.